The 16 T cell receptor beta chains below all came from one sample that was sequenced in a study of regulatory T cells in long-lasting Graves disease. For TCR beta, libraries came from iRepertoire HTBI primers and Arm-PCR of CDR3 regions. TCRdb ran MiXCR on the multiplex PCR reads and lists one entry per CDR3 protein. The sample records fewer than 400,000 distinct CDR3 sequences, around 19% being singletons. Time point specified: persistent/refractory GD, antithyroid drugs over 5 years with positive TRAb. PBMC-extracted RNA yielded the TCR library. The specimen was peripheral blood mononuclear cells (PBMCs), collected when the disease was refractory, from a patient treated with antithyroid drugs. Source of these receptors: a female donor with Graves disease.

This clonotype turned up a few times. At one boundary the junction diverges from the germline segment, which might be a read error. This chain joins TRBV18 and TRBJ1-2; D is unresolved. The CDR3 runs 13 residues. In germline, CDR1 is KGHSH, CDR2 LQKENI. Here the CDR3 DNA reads TGTGTCAGCTCACCTTCCTCACAGAGGGGCTACACCTTC. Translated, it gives CVSSPSSQRGYTF.

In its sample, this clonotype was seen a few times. The CDR3 region has the DNA TGTGCCAGCAGCGTCAGCGGGGGGGTCTCCGAGACCCAGTACTTC. Encoded protein: CASSVSGGVSETQYF. The chain links TRBV7-9 to TRBJ2-5; TRBD2 aligns across 10 bases. The V and J ends lost 5 bases and 5 bases, in that order; junction bases with no gene match: 8. Per germline, CDR1 SEHNR and CDR2 FQNEAQ (reference sequence). This CDR3 contains 15 residues.

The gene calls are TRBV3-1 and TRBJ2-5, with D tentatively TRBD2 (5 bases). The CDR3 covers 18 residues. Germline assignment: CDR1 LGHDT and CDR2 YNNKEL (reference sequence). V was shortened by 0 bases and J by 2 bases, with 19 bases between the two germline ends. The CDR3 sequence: CASSQDSVLVSPQETQYF. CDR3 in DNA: TGTGCCAGCAGCCAAGATTCGGTACTAGTGAGCCCTCAAGAGACCCAGTACTTC.

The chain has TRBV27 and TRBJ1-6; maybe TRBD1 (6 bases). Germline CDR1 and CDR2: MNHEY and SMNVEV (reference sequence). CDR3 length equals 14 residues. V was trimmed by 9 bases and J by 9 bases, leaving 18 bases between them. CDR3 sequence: CASKLTGIGSPLHF. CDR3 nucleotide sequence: TGTGCCAGTAAATTAACAGGGATTGGTTCACCCCTCCACTTT.

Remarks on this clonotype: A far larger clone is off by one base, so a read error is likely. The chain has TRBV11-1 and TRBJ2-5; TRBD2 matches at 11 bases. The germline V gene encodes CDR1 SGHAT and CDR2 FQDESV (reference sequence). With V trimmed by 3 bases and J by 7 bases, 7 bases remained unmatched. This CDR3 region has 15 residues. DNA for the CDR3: TGTGCCAGCAGCTTTAGCGGGAGGGCAGGAGGGACCCAGTACTTC. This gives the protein CASSFSGRAGGTQYF.

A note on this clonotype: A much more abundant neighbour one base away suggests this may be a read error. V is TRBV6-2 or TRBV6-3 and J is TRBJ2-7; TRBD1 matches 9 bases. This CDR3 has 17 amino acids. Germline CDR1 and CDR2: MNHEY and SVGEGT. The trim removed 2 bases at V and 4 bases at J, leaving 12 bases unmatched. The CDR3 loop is CASSYKSPGQGLYEQYF. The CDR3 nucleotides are TGTGCCAGCAGTTACAAATCCCCGGGACAGGGTCTGTACGAGCAGTACTTC.

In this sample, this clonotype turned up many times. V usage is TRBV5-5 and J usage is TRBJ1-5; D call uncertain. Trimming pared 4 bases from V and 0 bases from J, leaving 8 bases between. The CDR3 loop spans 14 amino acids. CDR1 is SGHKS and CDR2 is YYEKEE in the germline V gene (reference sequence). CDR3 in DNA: TGTGCCAGCAGCCTGGACGATAGCAATCAGCCCCAGCATTTT. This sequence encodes CASSLDDSNQPQHF.

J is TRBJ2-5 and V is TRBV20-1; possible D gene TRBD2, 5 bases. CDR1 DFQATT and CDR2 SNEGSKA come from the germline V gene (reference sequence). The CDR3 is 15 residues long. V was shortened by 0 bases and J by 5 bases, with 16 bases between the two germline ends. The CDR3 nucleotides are TGCAGTGCTAGAGAACCTAGCTTCGGCGGTGAGACCCAGTACTTC. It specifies CSAREPSFGGETQYF.

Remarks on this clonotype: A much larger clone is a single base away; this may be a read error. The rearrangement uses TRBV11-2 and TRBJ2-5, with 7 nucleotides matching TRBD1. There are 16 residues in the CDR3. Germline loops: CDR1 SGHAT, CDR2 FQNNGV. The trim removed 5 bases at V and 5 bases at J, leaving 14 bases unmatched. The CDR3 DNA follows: TGTGCCAGCAGCCAAGCGGTGACAGGGAAGGAGGAGACCCAGTACTTC. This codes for CASSQAVTGKEETQYF.

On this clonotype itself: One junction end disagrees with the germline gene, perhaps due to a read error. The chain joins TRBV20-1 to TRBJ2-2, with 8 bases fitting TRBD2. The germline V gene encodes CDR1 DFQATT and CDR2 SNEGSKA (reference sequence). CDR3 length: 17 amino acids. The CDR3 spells CSAGESPGLREAGELFF. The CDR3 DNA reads TGCAGTGCTGGAGAGTCCCCCGGACTGCGGGAGGCCGGGGAGCTGTTTTTT.

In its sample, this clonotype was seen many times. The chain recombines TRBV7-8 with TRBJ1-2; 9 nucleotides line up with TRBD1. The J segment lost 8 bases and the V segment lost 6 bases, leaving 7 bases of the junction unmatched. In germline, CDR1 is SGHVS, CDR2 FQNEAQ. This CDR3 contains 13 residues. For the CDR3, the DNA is TGTGCCAGCAGTGACAGGGGGGCGGCCGGCTACACCTTC. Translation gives CASSDRGAAGYTF.

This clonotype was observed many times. The CDR3 DNA sequence: TGTGCCAGCAGTGAAAGCAGACAGACATACAATGAGCAGTTCTTC. It encodes CASSESRQTYNEQFF. The chain uses TRBV2 and TRBJ2-1; maybe TRBD1 (5 bases). This CDR3 is 15 amino acids long. Between the trimmed V and J ends, which lost 2 bases and 4 bases, there was a span of 12 bases. Germline CDR1 and CDR2: SNHLY and FYNNEI. Using reference TRBV2 and TRBJ2-1 for the parts outside the CDR3, the full variable domain is EPEVTQTPSHQVTQMGQEVILRCVPISNHLYFYWYRQILGQKVEFLVSFYNNEISEKSEIFDDQFSVERPDGSNFTLKIRSTKLEDSAMYFCASSESRQTYNEQFFGPGTRLTVL.

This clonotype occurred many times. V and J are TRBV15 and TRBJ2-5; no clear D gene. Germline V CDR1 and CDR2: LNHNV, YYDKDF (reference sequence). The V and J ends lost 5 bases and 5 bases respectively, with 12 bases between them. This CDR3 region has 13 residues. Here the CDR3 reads CATSGTLTETQYF. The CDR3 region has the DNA TGTGCCACCAGCGGCACCCTGACTGAGACCCAGTACTTC.

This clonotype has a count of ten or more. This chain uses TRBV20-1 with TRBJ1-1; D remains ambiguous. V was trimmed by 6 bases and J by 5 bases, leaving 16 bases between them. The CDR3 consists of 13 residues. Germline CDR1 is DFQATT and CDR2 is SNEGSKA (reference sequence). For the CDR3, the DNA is TGCAGTGCCGCCGACCCCCGGCAAACTGAAGCTTTCTTT. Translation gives CSAADPRQTEAFF.

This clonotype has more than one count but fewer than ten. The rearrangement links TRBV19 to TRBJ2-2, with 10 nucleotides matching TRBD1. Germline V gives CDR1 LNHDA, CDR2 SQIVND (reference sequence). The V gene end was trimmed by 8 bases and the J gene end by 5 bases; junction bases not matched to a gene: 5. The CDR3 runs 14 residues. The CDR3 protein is CASRDRGRTGELFF. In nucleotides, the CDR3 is TGTGCCAGTCGGGACAGGGGAAGAACCGGGGAGCTGTTTTTT.

The CDR3 DNA follows: TGCAGTGCTAGAGCCCCCGCCGGGGCCTACGAGCAGTACTTC. Translation gives CSARAPAGAYEQYF. This sequence joins TRBV20-1 and TRBJ2-7, with D tentatively TRBD2 (5 bases). Looked up from germline, CDR1 is DFQATT and CDR2 is SNEGSKA (reference sequence). The CDR3 consists of 14 residues. The V gene lost 1 base and the J gene lost 2 bases, with 12 bases spanning the gap.